This is a list of T cell receptor beta chains from one sample in a study of blood T cell repertoires in COVID-19. The repertoire was sequenced with immunoSEQ multiplex PCR; TCRdb's copy has only in-frame clones and lacks some. The sample carries hundreds of thousands of clones, around 89% recorded once. Sequenced sample: PBMCs or T cells enriched from blood (not recorded which). These receptors all stem from a man between 18 and 35 years old who had recovered from COVID-19. Both conserved end residues are trimmed from each CDR3. The order of the fields is V gene, CDR3 protein.

v_gene: TRBV6-6; CDR3aa: ASSLGGSSYEQY
v_gene: TRBV3-1/TRBV3-2; CDR3aa: ASSQGRGSNQPQH
v_gene: TRBV29-1; CDR3aa: SVARINTDTQY
v_gene: TRBV5-1; CDR3aa: ASSLGSGGIYEQY
v_gene: TRBV5-1; CDR3aa: ASSLGLASSTDTQY
v_gene: TRBV7-7; CDR3aa: ASSPRSYNEQF
v_gene: TRBV5-1; CDR3aa: ASSLGSNNSPLH
v_gene: TRBV6-2/TRBV6-3; CDR3aa: ASSHYLTGNTGELF
v_gene: TRBV24-1; CDR3aa: ATSDSDRGNIQY
v_gene: TRBV4-2; CDR3aa: ASSQTGGGLNLNTEAF
v_gene: TRBV28; CDR3aa: ASTAPQGHTEAF
v_gene: TRBV6-5; CDR3aa: ASSQITDTQY
v_gene: TRBV11-3; CDR3aa: ASSVLQGHGEQY
v_gene: TRBV6-1; CDR3aa: ASSDRGPGYT
v_gene: TRBV5-4; CDR3aa: ASSMGTGPNTIY
v_gene: TRBV24-1; CDR3aa: ATRGMNTEAF
v_gene: TRBV19; CDR3aa: ASNDGIPQH
v_gene: TRBV15; CDR3aa: ATSTLGTAPYEQY
v_gene: TRBV2; CDR3aa: ASSRGYGYT
v_gene: TRBV7-8; CDR3aa: ASSLAPTGGQWGYT
v_gene: TRBV28; CDR3aa: ASNLEGTDKNIQY
v_gene: TRBV28; CDR3aa: ASTTGGVLYEQY
v_gene: TRBV9; CDR3aa: ASSVAGSGTQETQY
v_gene: TRBV19; CDR3aa: ASSRAGGQYEQY
v_gene: TRBV5-1; CDR3aa: ASGTGSIEKLF
v_gene: TRBV9; CDR3aa: ASSASHYGYT
v_gene: TRBV5-4; CDR3aa: ASSLARSGRFEQF
v_gene: TRBV13; CDR3aa: ASSLGQSGVYT
v_gene: TRBV23-1; CDR3aa: ASSQSTHRDYGYT
v_gene: TRBV5-1; CDR3aa: ASSLDGGTHSNQPQH
v_gene: TRBV5-1; CDR3aa: ASSLGGTSGSYEQY
v_gene: TRBV21-1; CDR3aa: ASSMGQFGELF
v_gene: TRBV20-1; CDR3aa: SAVDRLEAF
v_gene: TRBV2; CDR3aa: ASARGGELF
v_gene: TRBV3-1/TRBV3-2; CDR3aa: ASSQTGQSQPQH
v_gene: TRBV12-3/TRBV12-4; CDR3aa: ASSLEGALGYT
v_gene: TRBV11-1; CDR3aa: ASSLGPQGTEQF
v_gene: TRBV27; CDR3aa: ASSLSVATLNEQF
v_gene: TRBV6-2/TRBV6-3; CDR3aa: ASSYPQQGWATEAF
v_gene: TRBV30; CDR3aa: AWSLGQGGSPLH
v_gene: TRBV27; CDR3aa: ASSWKGSPTYEQY
v_gene: TRBV27; CDR3aa: ASSSNEQGARDEQF
v_gene: TRBV7-9; CDR3aa: ASNYGLAGSYEQY
v_gene: TRBV15; CDR3aa: ATSRGRDRVHEQY
v_gene: TRBV27; CDR3aa: ASRQGTQLGGYT
v_gene: TRBV6-5; CDR3aa: ASNSLSTDTQY